This TCR beta chain was retrieved from a study of CD8+ T cells in alopecia areata. The CDR3 consists of 16 residues. Germline loops: CDR1 SEHNR, CDR2 FQNEAQ (reference sequence). Trimming pared 5 bases from V and 0 bases from J, leaving 17 bases between. Concerning this clone: Its antigen is not identified.

Sequencing templates came from extracted RNA that was reverse transcribed into cDNA. TCRdb keeps only in-frame clones here, not all; method: immunoSEQ multiplex PCR. This sample yields about 290,000 clones, of which roughly 50% are seen a single time; about 1.8% belongs to the top ten. Described treatment: oral pan-JAK inhibitor, 5-10 mg twice daily. Alopecia areata patients provided lesional scalp punch biopsies and peripheral blood. General observations from the study: On tofacitinib, scalp clonality and expanded CD8+ clones among top 100 fell significantly. The presence of one nonresponder keeps the tie between baseline CD8+ expansion and response uncertain. Greater clonality was observed in lesional scalp samples, especially alopecia totalis/universalis, versus normal scalp.

This sequence was found in a human donor with alopecia areata. The sequencing used CD4+ T cells sorted from blood, collected at week 24, from a patient treated with tofacitinib. V gene TRBV7-9 combines with J gene TRBJ2-7; D is undetermined. This chain's CDR3 is CASSASGSPSSYEQYF. Here the CDR3 DNA reads TGTGCCAGCAGCGCCTCCGGCTCCCCAAGCTCCTACGAGCAGTACTTC.